Included here is one T cell receptor beta chain sequence, with context. This sample stems from a study of blood T cell repertoires in COVID-19. The overall study: The samples span acute and convalescent COVID-19 from the United States, Italy and Spain. PBMCs, B-cell-depleted T cells, or T cells provided the cDNA or gDNA that made up the material.

Per the germline V gene, CDR1 is GTSNPN and CDR2 is SVGIG (reference sequence). The CDR3 runs 15 residues. Losses at the gene ends were 2 bases for V and 5 bases for J; bases not matched to a gene: 8. In the study's own analysis: Amplifying reference gene primers gave estimates of nucleated cell counts. Sequenced by immunoSEQ multiplex PCR; TCRdb stores in-frame clones only, minus some. That table gives V, J and clone size, and the DNA gave D and trimming. Here the sample spans 100,000 to 120,000 clones, about 75% being singletons. Sequences were obtained from peripheral blood. The chain combines TRBV30 with TRBJ2-1, with TRBD1 matching 8 bases. The TCR was taken from a woman aged 65 to 85 with acute or convalescent COVID-19. CDR3 region: CAWSKLGTGDNEQFF. For the CDR3, the DNA is TGTGCCTGGAGTAAACTGGGGACAGGTGACAATGAGCAGTTCTTC.